Listed below are T cell receptor beta chains from one sample, sequenced in a study of tumor-infiltrating lymphocytes in oesophageal squamous cell carcinoma. TCRdb re-called the PCR reads through MiXCR, storing one row per CDR3 protein. The sample consists of some 18,000 distinct CDR3 sequences, around 43% of them appearing once. Sequenced material: normal esophageal tissue next to the tumor. The receptors derive from a female donor with esophageal squamous cell carcinoma. Each CDR3 is given without its conserved first and last residue. Some rows have no size entry. The others give once, few or many, or a class for an expanded clone.

ASIRPGQGEETQY TRBV7-6 once
ASSLITTYEQY TRBV7-9 medium-sized
ASSFSSGGAGELF TRBV7-9 medium-sized
ASSSPLLLGGGDSYNEQF TRBV7-8 -
ASRSTEDNSPLH TRBV5-1 medium-sized
ASSFDLNAKLF TRBV5-3 -
ASSLSHDYEQY TRBV7-2 once
ASRGGTSGDTQY TRBV7-4 -
ASSISGANVLT TRBV19 many
AITAEYSNQPQH TRBV10-3 once
ASSPGQALGYT TRBV18 once
ASSLPTSGANVLT TRBV5-1 -
ASRGTGGLDEQF TRBV7-9 -
ASSPSGGGAYNEQF TRBV5-4 many
ASSEYDGQTNNSPLH TRBV6-1 many
ASGTGHYNEQF TRBV6-6 -
ASSQLEYGQETQY TRBV6-5 -
ASSHRDSNTEAF TRBV11-1 -
ASSRTSGSSYEQY TRBV5-4 many
ASTQEAISNQPQH TRBV6-1 -
ASSVNLQGARQAEH TRBV2 -
ASSSRGGASYEQY TRBV6-6 -
ASGDRPLYEQY TRBV12-3/TRBV12-4 -
ASSLADGTGFGYT TRBV11-3 -
AGIGEFGTEAF TRBV7-9 -
ASSPTGGTEAF TRBV7-3 many
ASSGRQNYGYT TRBV25-1 -
ASSLDYGGNYEQY TRBV28 many